This is a list of T cell receptor beta chains from one sample in a study of vaccination and CD4 T cells after COVID-19. MiXCR, run by TCRdb on the PCR reads, gives a single entry per CDR3 protein. This sample has about 5,500 distinct CDR3 sequences, with about three quarters found just once. Their target antigens are unknown. Sequences were obtained from CD4+ T cells from blood, cultured in vitro. The receptors stem from a human donor who had recovered from COVID-19. Each CDR3 is given with its conserved first and last residue.

TRBV11-2 | 14 | CASSSDRGGQPQHF
TRBV28 | 15 | CASSLSSGETDTQYF
TRBV23-1 | 17 | CASSQSTGDLSTDTQYF
TRBV29-1 | 13 | CSVGTGPNYGYTF
TRBV7-6 | 16 | CASSLVPGQGNYGYTF
TRBV19 | 13 | CASSPRDRGQAFF
TRBV5-1 | 16 | CASKDTGTANTGELFF
TRBV20-1 | 16 | CSAARFGSGRQETQYF
TRBV25-1 | 14 | CASSEEGRNTEAFF
TRBV19 | 14 | CASRGVAVAGELFF
TRBV15 | 17 | CATSKDRGRSYNSPLHF
TRBV5-1 | 16 | CASSFASGGAQNIQYF
TRBV2 | 17 | CASSEGTTLSWDQPQHF
TRBV20-1 | 15 | CSAVHRLEDNSPLHF
TRBV5-1 | 17 | CASSLVTAGTKGYGYTF
TRBV7-6 | 12 | CASSQQGNTIYF
TRBV7-2 | 13 | CASSLNSPRRYTF
TRBV6-1 | 15 | CASTLGAAYNSPLHF
TRBV20-1 | 12 | CSARVAANGYTF
TRBV19 | 16 | CASSIGRGGIRTEAFF
TRBV6-4 | 14 | CASRPTGNTGELFF
TRBV28 | 13 | CASSAGGSDTQYF
TRBV20-1 | 14 | CSARDLEGTNGAFF
TRBV20-1 | 14 | CSARGSSSNQPQHF
TRBV10-2 | 15 | CASRRGTGGDTEAFF
TRBV2 | 13 | CASNGQGNQPQHF
TRBV12-3/TRBV12-4 | 16 | CASSSSGLGKGNTIYF
TRBV7-9 | 12 | CASSLQTDEAFF
TRBV5-4 | 15 | CASSLSGDSYNEQFF
TRBV15 | 17 | CATSREIRRIEPYEQYF
TRBV15 | 17 | CATSPHGLPGGSSPLHF
TRBV19 | 14 | CASSIFRGRTEAFF
TRBV7-9 | 15 | CASSLKGAAGTEAFF
TRBV28 | 15 | CASIAGTANTGELFF
TRBV7-2 | 15 | CASSLRDRANYGYTF
TRBV6-1 | 16 | CASSEPGRGSGNTIYF
TRBV20-1 | 15 | CSASDGVGYTDTQYF
TRBV5-4 | 15 | CASSLAGTGSYEQYF
TRBV15 | 15 | CATSRELAGGDTQYF
TRBV5-1 | 16 | CASSLSTAAPNTEAFF
TRBV10-3 | 14 | CAISGQGDAYGYTF
TRBV29-1 | 13 | CSVLRAPNTEAFF
TRBV6-4 | 15 | CASSVVAGVLNEQFF
TRBV21-1 | 15 | CASSKAQGKVSPLHF
TRBV23-1 | 15 | CASGGPTGHNSPLHF
TRBV7-2 | 14 | CASSSQGFGEKLFF
TRBV27 | 15 | CASRGAGNGGEGYTF
TRBV7-2 | 18 | CASSSPLQGRVSSYEQYF
TRBV2 | 13 | CASSGVRGYEQYF
TRBV7-8 | 13 | CASSLERNYGYTF
TRBV12-3/TRBV12-4 | 14 | CASSSRGVQETQYF
TRBV2 | 14 | CASSVRQNTGELFF
TRBV21-1 | 16 | CASSKGREGDKNIQYF
TRBV7-9 | 14 | CASSPDRGRETQYF